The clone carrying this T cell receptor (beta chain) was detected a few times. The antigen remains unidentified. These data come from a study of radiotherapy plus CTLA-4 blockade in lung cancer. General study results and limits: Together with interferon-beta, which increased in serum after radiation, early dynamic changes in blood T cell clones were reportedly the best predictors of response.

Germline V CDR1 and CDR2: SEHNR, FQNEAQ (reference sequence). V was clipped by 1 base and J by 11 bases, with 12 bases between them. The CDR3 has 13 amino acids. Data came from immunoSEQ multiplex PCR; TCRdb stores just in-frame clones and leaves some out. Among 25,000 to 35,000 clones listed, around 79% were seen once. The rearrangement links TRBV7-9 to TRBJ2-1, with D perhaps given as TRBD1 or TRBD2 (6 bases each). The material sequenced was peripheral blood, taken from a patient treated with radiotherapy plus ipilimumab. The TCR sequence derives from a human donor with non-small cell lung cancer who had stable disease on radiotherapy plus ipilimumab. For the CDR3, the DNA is TGTGCCAGCAGCTTAGAAGGGGGGTGGAAGCAGTTCTTC. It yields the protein CASSLEGGWKQFF.